A single sample is the source of the 17 T cell receptor beta chains below, sequenced in a study (dated by TCRdb to 2015 to 2016). Receptors were amplified or captured by RT-PCR. TCRdb shows the sequencer as Illumina MiSeq. The public sequencing data were trimmed at Q25 with fastp and processed into clonotypes with MiXCR by TCRdb, which kept only in-frame beta chains. Entries are consolidated by CDR3 protein sequence, retaining the most common genes and DNA. This sample lists fewer than 800,000 distinct CDR3 sequences; 14% were detected once. The ten top clones hold roughly 4% of the sample. Sequenced material: memory CD4+ T cells from blood. These TCRs come from a female donor in good health, serving as a healthy control.

This clonotype was observed a few times. The chain recombines TRBV27 with TRBJ1-3; D unresolved. Trimming pared 7 bases from V and 3 bases from J, leaving 13 bases between. The CDR3 is made up of 14 amino acids. The germline V gene encodes CDR1 MNHEY and CDR2 SMNVEV (reference sequence). The CDR3 nucleotides read TGTGCCAGCAAAATTTCGTCGAATGGAAACACCATATATTTT. Its protein is CASKISSNGNTIYF.

The rearrangement uses TRBV7-2 and TRBJ1-1; weak D call: TRBD1 (5 bases). V shed 3 bases and J shed 0 bases, with 8 bases lying between them. The CDR3 spans 14 residues. Germline values: CDR1 SGHTA, CDR2 FQGNSA. CDR3 amino acids: CASSLLGVNTEAFF. The CDR3, as DNA: TGTGCCAGCAGCTTGTTGGGGGTGAACACTGAAGCTTTCTTT. Variable domain in full (rest from reference TRBV7-2 and TRBJ1-1): GAGVSQSPSNKVTEKGKDVELRCDPISGHTALYWYRQSLGQGLEFLIYFQGNSAPDKSGLPSDRFSAERTGGSVSTLTIQRTQQEDSAVYLCASSLLGVNTEAFFGQGTRLTVV.

V usage is TRBV4-3 and J usage is TRBJ1-6, with D possibly being TRBD1 (5 bases). Germline CDR1 and CDR2: LGHNA and YSLEER. V was cut by 4 bases and J by 8 bases, with 15 bases left in between. CDR3 length equals 15 residues. CDR3 in amino acids: CASSPTRQNHSPLHF. The CDR3 DNA is TGCGCCAGCAGCCCCACACGACAGAATCATTCACCCCTCCACTTT.

This clonotype was counted a few times. The rearrangement uses TRBV9 and TRBJ2-5; 10 bases align to TRBD1. Per the germline V gene, CDR1 is SGDLS and CDR2 is YYNGEE. V lost 2 bases, J lost 4 bases, and 8 bases stayed unmatched. This CDR3 comprises 16 residues. The CDR3 bases are TGTGCCAGCAGCGTGCAGGTGGGGACAGGGGCAGAGACCCAGTACTTC. It encodes CASSVQVGTGAETQYF.

This clonotype was counted at least ten times. This sequence joins TRBV15 and TRBJ2-7; 7 bases map to TRBD2. Germline V gene data show CDR1 as LNHNV and CDR2 as YYDKDF (reference sequence). The CDR3 is made up of 15 amino acids. The junction had 4 bases not matched to a gene; V was cut back by 1 base and J by 1 base. The CDR3 sequence is CATSRVAGGSYEQYF. Here the CDR3 DNA reads TGTGCCACCAGCAGAGTAGCGGGTGGGTCCTACGAGCAGTACTTC.

This clonotype appeared many times. At one boundary the junction diverges from the germline segment, which might be a read error. This chain uses TRBV5-1 with TRBJ2-3; 11 bases fit TRBD2. Looked up from germline, CDR1 is SGHRS and CDR2 is YFSETQ. The CDR3 spans 16 residues. CDR3 amino acids: CASSLGLAASTDTQYF. CDR3 coding DNA: TGTGCCAGCAGTCTGGGACTAGCGGCAAGCACAGATACGCAGTATTTT.

This chain uses TRBV30 with TRBJ1-2; 11 positions agree with TRBD1. This CDR3 comprises 13 residues. Germline V lookup: CDR1 GTSNPN, CDR2 SVGIG (reference sequence). Trimming cost V 3 bases and J 9 bases; bases outside gene matches: 6. This CDR3 reads CAWSRDRGGSYTF. The CDR3, as DNA: TGTGCCTGGAGCCGGGACAGGGGGGGGAGCTACACCTTC.

This rearrangement joins TRBV30 to TRBJ2-1; a weak D match, TRBD1 (6 bases). Germline V gene lookup returns CDR1 GTSNPN and CDR2 SVGIG (reference sequence). There are 14 residues in the CDR3. V dropped 4 bases and J dropped 8 bases, with 18 bases sitting between them. CDR3 sequence: CAWTTGNSKDEQFF. CDR3 bases: TGTGCCTGGACCACAGGGAACTCCAAGGATGAGCAGTTCTTC.

This clonotype came up a few times. The gene calls are TRBV7-2 and TRBJ2-3; the D gene is possibly TRBD2 (5 bases). V dropped 5 bases and J dropped 3 bases, with 24 bases sitting between them. The CDR3 contains 18 residues. The V gene's germline CDR1 is SGHTA and CDR2 FQGNSA. The CDR3 spells CASSPLTRALRVTDTQYF. The DNA for the CDR3 is TGTGCCAGCAGCCCCCTCACTAGGGCGCTCCGAGTGACAGATACGCAGTATTTT.

This clonotype appeared many times. In DNA, the CDR3 is TGTGCCAGCAGGACAGTTAACTATGGCTACACCTTC. The encoded protein is CASRTVNYGYTF. The rearrangement uses TRBV6-5 and TRBJ1-2, with D possibly TRBD1 on 5 matching bases. V lost 6 bases to trimming and J lost 1 base, with 6 bases between them. The germline V gene has CDR1 MNHEY and CDR2 SVGAGI. The CDR3 sequence is 12 residues long.

This clonotype was counted only a few times. V and J are TRBV3-1 and TRBJ1-2; D call uncertain. V was trimmed by 4 bases and J by 8 bases, leaving 14 bases between them. The CDR3 covers 13 residues. Germline values: CDR1 LGHDT, CDR2 YNNKEL (reference sequence). CDR3 DNA: TGTGCCAGCAGCCCAAGTCTCGAAGGAGGCTACACCTTC. It yields the protein CASSPSLEGGYTF. Complete variable domain (other parts from reference TRBV3-1 and TRBJ1-2): DTAVSQTPKYLVTQMGNDKSIKCEQNLGHDTMYWYKQDSKKFLKIMFSYNNKELIINETVPNRFSPKSPDKAHLNLHINSLELGDSAVYFCASSPSLEGGYTFGSGTRLTVV.

This clonotype has a count of ten or more. One end of the junction fails to match germline, which may point to a read error. The chain joins TRBV25-1 to TRBJ2-3, with TRBD2 matching 12 bases. The CDR3 extends over 15 amino acids. Germline CDR1 is MGHDK and CDR2 is SYGVNS. The DNA for the CDR3 is TGCGCCAGCAGTAGACTAGCGGGGGGCACAGATACGCAGTATTTT. Its protein product is CASSRLAGGTDTQYF.

V and J are TRBV7-2 and TRBJ1-1, with a weak D call TRBD1 (6 bases). The V gene's germline CDR1 is SGHTA and CDR2 FQGNSA. The CDR3 runs to 14 residues. The V end lost 6 bases, the J end lost 3 bases, and 14 bases lay between the germline ends. The CDR3 nucleotides read TGTGCCAGCAGTCTACACAGGGTAGACACTGAAGCTTTCTTT. Translation gives CASSLHRVDTEAFF.

The chain recombines TRBV7-2 with TRBJ2-3; maybe TRBD2 (6 bases). V gave up 5 bases and J gave up 2 bases, with 11 bases separating them. CDR1 is SGHTA, CDR2 FQGNSA, per germline. CDR3 length: 14 amino acids. Written as DNA, the CDR3 is TGTGCCAGCAGCCCCGGGGGACTCACAGATACGCAGTATTTT. Amino acids: CASSPGGLTDTQYF. Full variable domain (missing parts from reference TRBV7-2 and TRBJ2-3): GAGVSQSPSNKVTEKGKDVELRCDPISGHTALYWYRQSLGQGLEFLIYFQGNSAPDKSGLPSDRFSAERTGGSVSTLTIQRTQQEDSAVYLCASSPGGLTDTQYFGPGTRLTVL.

The CDR3 sequence is CGTGGLYQPQHF. The CDR3 nucleotides are TGCGGTACAGGGGGCTTGTATCAGCCCCAGCATTTT. The chain recombines TRBV20-1 with TRBJ1-5, with 9 bases matching TRBD1. Per the germline V gene, CDR1 is DFQATT and CDR2 is SNEGSKA (reference sequence). The CDR3 sequence is 12 residues long.

This clonotype was detected ten times or more. This chain joins TRBV4-3 and TRBJ2-3; D call uncertain. Looked up from germline, CDR1 is LGHNA and CDR2 is YSLEER. The CDR3 runs to 15 residues. The V and J ends lost 0 bases and 2 bases respectively, with 9 bases between them. Here the CDR3 reads CASSQDGHSTDTQYF. DNA of the CDR3: TGCGCCAGCAGCCAAGACGGGCATTCCACAGATACGCAGTATTTT.

The chain combines TRBV15 with TRBJ1-3, with D perhaps matching TRBD1 (5 bases). This CDR3 has 16 amino acids. V lost 1 base and J lost 7, with 17 bases in between. Germline V gene data show CDR1 as LNHNV and CDR2 as YYDKDF (reference sequence). As DNA, the CDR3 is TGTGCCACCAGCAGAGTTGGCGGGGGAGGAGGGAACACCATATATTTT. Translating gives CATSRVGGGGGNTIYF. Full variable domain (remainder filled in from reference TRBV15 and TRBJ1-3): DAMVIQNPRYQVTQFGKPVTLSCSQTLNHNVMYWYQQKSSQAPKLLFHYYDKDFNNEADTPDNFQSRRPNTSFCFLDIRSPGLGDTAMYLCATSRVGGGGGNTIYFGEGSWLTVV.